This T cell receptor (beta chain) was retrieved from a study of relationships among human T cell subsets. Semiquantitative ARM-PCR amplified T cell receptor alpha and beta CDR3 regions from mRNA. ARM-PCR used tagged nested gene-specific primers, then communal superprimers for exponential amplification. TCRdb re-called the multiplex PCR reads with MiXCR, one entry per CDR3 protein. Of 2,000 to 3,000 distinct CDR3 sequences in the sample, about 42% were seen once. These activated T cells are CD45RA-RO-CD69+, selected by anti-CD69 microbeads. Germline V gene lookup returns CDR1 SGHAT and CDR2 FQNNGV. This CDR3 has 13 amino acids. With 3 bases removed from V and 6 bases from J, the gap between germline ends came to 9 bases. This clonotype turned up a few times. Antigen: not known. Regarding the study as a whole: Over 55% of CD8+ cytotoxic sequences came from clones with over 100 reads. The seven subsets showed no significant differences in gene usage or CDR3 length.

Material for sequencing was activated T cells sorted from blood. The subset: CD45RA-RO-CD69+ activated T cells. The receptor was isolated from a man aged 35 to 55 in good health. V is TRBV11-2 and J is TRBJ2-1, with a tentative D call TRBD2 (6 bases). The CDR3 spells CASSLSSVNEQFF. The CDR3 DNA is TGTGCCAGCAGCTTGTCTAGCGTCAATGAGCAGTTCTTC.